The 6 T cell receptor beta chains reported below all come from one sample, sequenced in a study of lymphopenia after photon versus proton radiotherapy. Clones were sequenced by immunoSEQ multiplex PCR, and TCRdb holds only the in-frame ones, with some missing. The table includes 43,000 or so clones, approximately 85% detected once. The material sequenced was peripheral blood, taken from a patient treated with photon-based radiotherapy. The source of these receptors is a middle-aged man with gastric cancer.

The chain couples TRBV4-3 to TRBJ2-1; D gene uncertain. The V end lost 0 bases, the J end lost 0 bases, and 6 bases lay between the germline ends. Germline V gene lookup returns CDR1 LGHNA and CDR2 YSLEER. This CDR3 is 15 amino acids long. CDR3 coding DNA: TGCGCCAGCAGCCAAGATAGGAGCTCCTACAATGAGCAGTTCTTC. Translated: CASSQDRSSYNEQFF.

This chain connects TRBV27 to TRBJ2-3; D may match TRBD1 or TRBD2 (5 bases each). The CDR3 runs 14 residues. Germline V gene sequence: CDR1 MNHEY, CDR2 SMNVEV (reference sequence). The ends were cut back, 4 bases at V and 0 bases at J, with 8 bases in the middle. Written as DNA, the CDR3 is TGTGCCAGCAGTTGGGGACCAAGCACAGATACGCAGTATTTT. This encodes CASSWGPSTDTQYF.

The rearrangement links TRBV5-1 to TRBJ2-5, with D uncertain. This CDR3 region has 17 residues. Germline CDR1 reads SGHRS; CDR2 reads YFSETQ. V was pared by 0 bases and J by 1 base, with 16 bases between. CDR3 sequence: CASSLVPRPASQETQYF. CDR3 DNA sequence: TGCGCCAGCAGCTTGGTACCCCGGCCGGCATCCCAAGAGACCCAGTACTTC.

This chain joins TRBV11-2 and TRBJ1-1, with D possibly being TRBD1 (5 bases). Germline V gene sequence: CDR1 SGHAT, CDR2 FQNNGV. V gave up 2 bases and J gave up 1 base, with 11 bases separating them. The CDR3 spans 15 residues. In DNA, the CDR3 is TGTGCCAGCAGCTTATCTGGGGGATCGAACACTGAAGCTTTCTTT. Amino acid sequence: CASSLSGGSNTEAFF.

The gene calls are TRBV7-9 and TRBJ2-1; a weak D match, TRBD1 (5 bases). This CDR3 has 13 residues. Germline V gene data show CDR1 as SEHNR and CDR2 as FQNEAQ (reference sequence). Trimming took off 5 bases at V and 9 bases at J, with 14 bases between the two ends. CDR3 region: CASSPRQGSEQFF. For the CDR3, the DNA is TGTGCCAGCAGCCCGAGGCAGGGAAGTGAGCAGTTCTTC. The entire variable domain, with the rest obtained from reference TRBV7-9 and TRBJ2-1, is as follows: DTGVSQNPRHKITKRGQNVTFRCDPISEHNRLYWYRQTLGQGPEFLTYFQNEAQLEKSRLLSDRFSAERPKGSFSTLEIQRTEQGDSAMYLCASSPRQGSEQFFGPGTRLTVL.

The chain has TRBV2 and TRBJ1-5; D is unresolved. Germline CDR1 SNHLY, CDR2 FYNNEI. V lost 7 bases to trimming and J lost 5 bases, with 12 bases between them. The CDR3 contains 13 residues. The CDR3 bases are TGTGCCAGCACTAGGGAATCCTATCAGCCCCAGCATTTT. Translated, it gives CASTRESYQPQHF.